This entry describes one T cell receptor beta chain. What it binds is not known. Sequence at one end of the junction differs from germline and may be a read error. Germline lookup yields CDR1 SGDLS and CDR2 YYNGEE. The CDR3 contains 17 residues. Prior to DNA extraction, the samples held about 1-11 million cryopreserved PBMC. This specimen belongs to a study of long-term antiretroviral therapy in people with HIV. Findings and limits, study-wide: Whereas controls had wider CDR3 length ranges, HIV repertoires had narrower ones. Dominant in the repertoire at all time points were clones expanded before ART.

Run at survey level, the immunoSEQ assay was version v3.0. Per-sample TRB depth target: about 35,000-50,000 T-cell genomes. Some clones are missing from TCRdb's copy, which holds only in-frame ones; the method was immunoSEQ multiplex PCR. The sample contains about 19,000 clones, 79% of which appear only once. V gene TRBV9 combines with J gene TRBJ2-5; TRBD1 agrees at 8 bases. Specimen: unsorted PBMCs, collected at the start of antiretroviral therapy, before treatment. The receptor was derived from a man between 18 and 29 years old with HIV. CDR3 bases: TGTGCCAGTAGCGTAGGTGGGGCAGGGGGCGGCCAAGAGACCCAGTACTTC. It codes for CASSVGGAGGGQETQYF.